These T cell receptor beta chains were read from a single sample in a study of cytomegalovirus exposure and HLA in healthy donors. Some clones are missing from TCRdb's copy, which holds only in-frame ones; the method was immunoSEQ multiplex PCR. The sample has about 240,000 clones, 82% seen once. The sequenced material came from PBMCs. These receptors were taken from a middle-aged woman in good health and CMV-seropositive. Both conserved end residues are part of each CDR3. The D gene is left open where the match is weak. The size of a clone is reported for some rows only, either as once, few or many, or as a class for expanded clones.

once	TRBJ2-1	TRBV7-3	TRBD2	TGTGCCAGCAGTCACGGACTAGCGGGGGGGGAGCGGGAGCAGTTCTTC	CASSHGLAGGEREQFF
.	TRBJ1-3	TRBV6-1	.	TGTGCCAGCAAGACGGGGGAGGCTGGAAACACCATATATTTT	CASKTGEAGNTIYF
.	TRBJ1-1	TRBV4-1	.	TGCGCCAGCAGCCATGATGACACAAGGAACACTGAAGCTTTCTTT	CASSHDDTRNTEAFF
.	TRBJ2-5	TRBV4-3	.	TGCGCCAGCAGCCAAGATGTCGGGGAAGAGACCCAGTACTTC	CASSQDVGEETQYF
.	TRBJ1-2	TRBV30	.	TGTGCCTGGAGTGCCCGGCCGCGGGGAGGCTACACCTTC	CAWSARPRGGYTF
.	TRBJ2-7	TRBV5-6	.	TGTGCCAGCAGCTTGGGGTCTTCGCGGACTTCCACCCACGAGCAGTACTTC	CASSLGSSRTSTHEQYF
.	TRBJ2-6	TRBV7-9	TRBD2	TGTGCCAGCAGAGAGTCGGGACTAGCGGGGGGGCCTGGGGCCAACGTCCTGACTTTC	CASRESGLAGGPGANVLTF
.	TRBJ1-2	TRBV21-1	.	TGTGCCAGCAGCTTGGGACAGGGGAGTGGCTACACCTTC	CASSLGQGSGYTF
.	TRBJ1-1	TRBV19	TRBD1	TGTGCCAGTAGTATAGACCGGGACAGTGTTGAAGCTTTCTTT	CASSIDRDSVEAFF
.	TRBJ1-3	TRBV2	TRBD1	TGTGCCAGCCGGGGACCGACAGGGGGCGCTGGTGGAAACACCATATATTTT	CASRGPTGGAGGNTIYF
.	TRBJ2-3	TRBV10-1	.	TGCGCCAGCAGTGAGGGACATCGCACAGATACGCAGTATTTT	CASSEGHRTDTQYF
.	TRBJ2-7	TRBV6-5	TRBD1	TGTGCCAGCAGAAACCTCCGGGACAGGGGTTACGAGCAGTACTTC	CASRNLRDRGYEQYF
.	TRBJ1-3	TRBV30	.	TGCGCCTGGAAGACAGATGGAAACACCATATATTTT	CAWKTDGNTIYF
few	TRBJ1-4	TRBV4-3	.	TGCGCCAGCAGCCAAGTTCGGGAAAAACTGTTTTTT	CASSQVREKLFF
.	TRBJ1-1	TRBV30	.	TGTGCCTGGAACCAGGGGTCTGAAGCTTTCTTT	CAWNQGSEAFF
.	TRBJ1-2	TRBV27	TRBD1	TGTGCCAGCAGTCTCCAGGGGGCCTCGAACTATGGCTACACCTTC	CASSLQGASNYGYTF
.	TRBJ1-6	TRBV5-4	.	TGTGCCAGCAGCTTGGATGGGGGCTGGAATTCACCCCTCCACTTT	CASSLDGGWNSPLHF
.	TRBJ2-1	TRBV19	.	TGTGCCAGTAGTATCGGACAATCGCCCTACAATGAGCAGTTCTTC	CASSIGQSPYNEQFF
.	TRBJ1-1	TRBV11-2	.	TGTGCCAGCAGCTTAGACAGGGGCCATCAAGCTTTCTTT	CASSLDRGHQAFF
.	TRBJ1-4	TRBV11-2	.	TGTGCCAGCAGCTTAGAATTTAGGGGTGGAGCCGAAAAACTGTTTTTT	CASSLEFRGGAEKLFF
.	TRBJ1-1	TRBV25-1	.	TGTGCCAGCAGTGCCACAGGTGGAAACACTGAAGCTTTCTTT	CASSATGGNTEAFF
few	TRBJ1-1	TRBV19	TRBD1	TGTGCCAGTAGTACCCAGGGGGAGAACACTGAAGCTTTCTTT	CASSTQGENTEAFF
few	TRBJ1-2	TRBV21-1	.	TGTGCCAGCAGCCACATCGGGCCCCGGGACGGGAGGTTCTTTTATGGCTACACCTTC	CASSHIGPRDGRFFYGYTF
.	TRBJ1-1	TRBV5-1	TRBD1	TGCGCCAGCAGCTTCCAACAGGGACAGAGGAACACTGAAGCTTTCTTT	CASSFQQGQRNTEAFF
.	TRBJ2-1	TRBV20-1	.	TGCAGTGCTAGATTATACAATGAGCAGTTCTTC	CSARLYNEQFF
.	TRBJ1-1	TRBV5-4	TRBD1	TGTGCCAGCAGCTTGACAGGGGCCAACACTGAAGCTTTCTTT	CASSLTGANTEAFF
.	TRBJ2-7	TRBV6-5	.	TGTGCCAGCAGTCTTACTAGATCCTACGAGCAGTACTTC	CASSLTRSYEQYF
.	TRBJ1-6	TRBV30	TRBD1	TGTGCCCTTTGGCAGGGGACAGGATCACCCCTCCACTTT	CALWQGTGSPLHF
.	TRBJ2-5	TRBV12-5	TRBD1	TGTGCTAGTGGTAGATCCACAGGGGGCTCTGGAGAGACCCAGTACTTC	CASGRSTGGSGETQYF
.	TRBJ1-2	TRBV19	.	TGTGCCAGTAGTATTGTATCTGTCGCCCGCGGCCGTGACTATGGCTACACCTTC	CASSIVSVARGRDYGYTF
.	TRBJ2-3	TRBV9	TRBD2	TGTGCCAGCAGCGCTACTAGCGGGAGAGTCACAGATACGCAGTATTTT	CASSATSGRVTDTQYF
.	TRBJ1-1	TRBV7-6	.	TGTGCCAGCAGTCTGACAGAGAACACTGAAGCTTTCTTT	CASSLTENTEAFF
.	TRBJ1-5	TRBV19	.	TGTGCCAGTACCCGACAGGTCCGAGGGAATCAGCCCCAGCATTTT	CASTRQVRGNQPQHF
.	TRBJ2-3	TRBV6-4	TRBD2	TGTGCCAGCAGTGTGGGACTAGCGGGAGGAGATACGCAGTATTTT	CASSVGLAGGDTQYF
.	TRBJ1-2	TRBV5-5	TRBD1	TGTGCCAGCAGCGACAGGGAATACCCTAACTATGGCTACACCTTC	CASSDREYPNYGYTF
.	TRBJ1-2	TRBV11-2	.	TGTGCCAGCAGCTTAGCAAGGAGCAATGGCTACACCTTC	CASSLARSNGYTF
.	TRBJ1-2	TRBV6-5	.	TGTGCCAGCAGTTACTCAAAAGTCGGAGGGGTTAACTTC	CASSYSKVGGVNF
.	TRBJ2-1	TRBV9	.	TGTGCCAGCAGCGTAGGACCGGGGAGTCGGAATGAGCAGTTCTTC	CASSVGPGSRNEQFF
.	TRBJ2-1	TRBV10-1	.	TGCGCCAGCAGTGACTCCCCGGGCTCCTACAATGAGCAGTTCTTC	CASSDSPGSYNEQFF
once	TRBJ1-5	TRBV4-2	.	TGTGCCAGCAGCCAAGATTGGGGCGTTTATAGCAATCAGCCCCAGCATTTT	CASSQDWGVYSNQPQHF
few	TRBJ2-7	TRBV6-6	TRBD1	TGTGCCAGCAGTTACCCGGGACAGGGGTACGAGCAGTACTTC	CASSYPGQGYEQYF
few	TRBJ2-5	TRBV19	TRBD1	TGTGCCAGTAGTAGGGACAGGGTGGGCGAGACCCAGTACTTC	CASSRDRVGETQYF
.	TRBJ1-4	TRBV7-2	.	TGTGCCAGCAGCTTAGATCGGACAGTTGAAAAACTGTTTTTT	CASSLDRTVEKLFF
.	TRBJ2-3	TRBV6-5	.	TGTGCCAGCAGTTACGCTAGCGAGATTAGCACAGATACGCAGTATTTT	CASSYASEISTDTQYF
.	TRBJ2-1	TRBV19	.	TGTGCCAGTAGTATTAGCAGAGGGCGGGGTGAGCAGTTCTTC	CASSISRGRGEQFF
.	TRBJ2-1	TRBV4-3	TRBD2	TGCGCCAGCAGCCAAGAACCCCCCAGCGGGACTTCCTACAATGAGCAGTTCTTC	CASSQEPPSGTSYNEQFF
.	TRBJ1-3	TRBV5-1	.	TGCGCCAGCAGCTTGGCGGCAGGGGTGACTGGAAACACCATATATTTT	CASSLAAGVTGNTIYF
.	TRBJ1-2	TRBV4-3	.	TGCGCCAGCAGCCAAGATCGGTACGATTATGGCTACACCTTC	CASSQDRYDYGYTF
.	TRBJ2-1	TRBV10-1	.	TGCGCCAGCAGTGAGGGGGCAGCCGGTGACAATGAGCAGTTCTTC	CASSEGAAGDNEQFF
.	TRBJ1-2	TRBV7-2	TRBD1	TGTGCCAGCAGCTTAGGGCCTACAGGGGATGGCTACACCTTC	CASSLGPTGDGYTF
.	TRBJ2-7	TRBV9	TRBD1	TGTGCCAGCAGCGCCTACCAGGGGGCGCGGAAGTACTTC	CASSAYQGARKYF
once	TRBJ2-5	TRBV11-3	TRBD2	TGTGCCAGCAGCTTAGGAGCGGGACCTCAAGAGACCCAGTACTTC	CASSLGAGPQETQYF
.	TRBJ2-5	TRBV19	.	TGTGCCAGTAGTATAATAGGCGGGACGGAGAAAGAGACCCAGTACTTC	CASSIIGGTEKETQYF
few	TRBJ2-7	TRBV2	.	TGTGCCAGCAGTGAATGGGGGCTTACCTACGAGCAGTACTTC	CASSEWGLTYEQYF
.	TRBJ1-1	TRBV6-5	TRBD1	TGTGCCAGCAGTTCCCAGGGGGCAGGGAACACTGAAGCTTTCTTT	CASSSQGAGNTEAFF
.	TRBJ1-1	TRBV7-2	.	TGTGCCAGCAGCTTAAATCGGGGGGACACTGAAGCTTTCTTT	CASSLNRGDTEAFF
.	TRBJ1-1	TRBV29-1	.	TGCAGCGTCACAGGGTTTCGGAACACTGAAGCTTTCTTT	CSVTGFRNTEAFF
.	TRBJ1-2	TRBV5-1	.	TGCGCCAGCAGCTTGGAAGAGAATGGCTACACCTTC	CASSLEENGYTF
.	TRBJ1-1	TRBV29-1	.	TGCAGCGTAGATACATCGGGGAACACTGAAGCTTTCTTT	CSVDTSGNTEAFF